This TCR beta chain was identified in a study of glioma-infiltrating T cells. Turning to the study itself: WHO grade II oligodendrogliomas or astrocytomas, plus non-recurrent WHO grade IV glioblastomas, were sampled.

This clonotype was seen only a few times. The antigen is undetermined. TCR alpha and beta CDR3 regions were amplified from RNA using iRepertoire nested multiplex PCR. Input was roughly 95-400 ng of tissue mRNA or PBMC total RNA. TCRdb reprocessed the multiplex PCR reads via MiXCR and lists one record per CDR3 protein. The top ten hold around 12% of the sample, which has roughly 350,000 distinct CDR3 sequences, roughly 41% seen once. Study-wide results and caveats: Shared blood CDR3 signature motifs marked patients with low tissue-blood divergence. Gliomas, especially low-grade, showed above-expected tissue-blood divergence; non-neoplastic patients showed below.

V lost 5 bases and J 6 bases, leaving 11 bases between the germline ends. The CDR3 is 13 residues long. Germline V gene data show CDR1 as MNHNS and CDR2 as SASEGT. The V gene is TRBV6-1, the J gene TRBJ1-3; tentative D call: TRBD1 (5 bases). This clonotype originated in a human donor with low-grade glioma or glioblastoma, undergoing nonglioma brain surgery, or in good health (not recorded which). The sample taken for sequencing was glioma tissue, nonneoplastic brain tissue, or PBMCs (not recorded which). This CDR3 is CASSPREANTIYF. The CDR3 DNA reads as TGTGCCAGCAGTCCCAGGGAGGCAAACACCATATATTTT.